The T cell receptor beta chain described here comes from a study of monozygotic twins with inflammatory bowel disease. To note about this clonotype: The antigen remains undetermined.

This CDR3 is built from 17 residues. Germline CDR1 is LNHDA and CDR2 is SQIVND (reference sequence). Whole-study results and caveats: Discordant twins showed the same repertoire similarity as concordant twins, possibly from limited power. People with IBD had fewer clonotypes in common with others than healthy twins did, especially with disease activity.

TCRdb reprocessed the 5' RACE reads, keeping one entry per CDR3 protein, no DNA. Its clone listing holds about 170,000 distinct CDR3 sequences. The sample taken for sequencing was blood. The sequence was obtained from a human donor with ulcerative colitis or Crohn's disease, or a healthy co-twin of an affected twin (not recorded which). The J gene is TRBJ2-1, the V gene TRBV19; checking the TCRdb D call of TRBD1 is not possible without DNA. The CDR3 protein is CASRTRQSGSSYNEQFF.